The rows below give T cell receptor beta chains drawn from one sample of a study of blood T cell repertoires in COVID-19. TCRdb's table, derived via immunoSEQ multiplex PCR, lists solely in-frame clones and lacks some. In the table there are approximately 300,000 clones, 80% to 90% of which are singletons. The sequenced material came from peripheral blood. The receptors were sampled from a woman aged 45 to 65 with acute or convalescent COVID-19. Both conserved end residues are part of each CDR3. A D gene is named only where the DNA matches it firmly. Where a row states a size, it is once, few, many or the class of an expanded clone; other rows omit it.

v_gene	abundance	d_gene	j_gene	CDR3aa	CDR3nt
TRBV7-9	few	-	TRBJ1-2	CASSFFPGGIESNGYTF	TGTGCCAGCAGCTTTTTCCCCGGAGGGATAGAATCGAATGGCTACACCTTC
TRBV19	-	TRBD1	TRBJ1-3	CASSIDRASGNTIYF	TGTGCCAGTAGTATCGACAGGGCATCTGGAAACACCATATATTTT
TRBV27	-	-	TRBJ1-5	CASSFFRDGGPAGGQPQHF	TGTGCCAGCAGTTTCTTCCGGGACGGCGGCCCCGCGGGGGGTCAGCCCCAGCATTTT
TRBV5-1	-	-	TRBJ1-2	CASSGQPINYGYTF	TGCGCCAGCAGCGGACAGCCGATTAACTATGGCTACACCTTC
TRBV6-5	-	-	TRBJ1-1	CASSPRNTEAFF	TGTGCCAGCAGTCCGAGGAACACTGAAGCTTTCTTT
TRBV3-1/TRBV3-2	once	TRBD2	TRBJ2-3	CASSAAGLAGTLSSTDTQYF	TGTGCCAGCAGCGCGGCGGGGCTAGCGGGCACCTTATCTAGCACAGATACGCAGTATTTT
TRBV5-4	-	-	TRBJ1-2	CASSLKGSFPYGYTF	TGTGCCAGCAGCTTGAAGGGGTCCTTTCCCTATGGCTACACCTTC
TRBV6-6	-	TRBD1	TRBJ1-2	CASSDGQGGGHGYTF	TGTGCCAGCAGTGACGGACAGGGAGGAGGGCATGGCTACACCTTC
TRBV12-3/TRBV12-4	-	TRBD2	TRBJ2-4	CASRIIPGGASYF	TGTGCCAGCAGGATAATCCCCGGGGGGGCGTCGTACTTC
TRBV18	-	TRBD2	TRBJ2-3	CASSPTSGTTDTQYF	TGTGCCAGCTCACCGACTAGCGGGACCACAGATACGCAGTATTTT